The 12 T cell receptor beta chains below come from one sample, sequenced in a study of shared clonotypes between healthy human individuals. Measured with immunoSEQ multiplex PCR; TCRdb has only the in-frame clones, and not every one. The repertoire consists of some 2,000,000 clones, with around 95% occurring once and the leading ten covering over 0.1%. The sequenced sample consisted of naive CD4+ T cells sorted from blood. As to subset: CD45RA+ positively selected. The receptor set was obtained from a young man in good health.

About this clone: In the same sample, other DNA sequences code for this CDR3. This chain connects TRBV29-1 to TRBJ1-1; no clear D gene. From germline, CDR1 is SQVTM and CDR2 ANQGSEA. The CDR3 spans 12 residues. With 3 bases removed from V and 0 bases from J, the gap between germline ends came to 5 bases. The CDR3 sequence: CSVDAVNTEAFF. The CDR3 nucleotides read TGCAGCGTTGATGCGGTGAACACTGAAGCTTTCTTT.

The V call is TRBV6-5, the J call TRBJ2-2; 12 bases align to TRBD2. Germline CDR1 and CDR2: MNHEY and SVGAGI. J gave up 4 bases and V 8 bases, and 2 bases lay outside the gene matches. This CDR3 is 14 amino acids long. The CDR3 protein is CASAGLAGTGELFF. The CDR3 coding sequence is TGTGCCAGCGCGGGACTAGCGGGCACCGGGGAGCTGTTTTTT.

The chain combines TRBV19 with TRBJ1-5, with D possibly TRBD1 on 6 matching bases. CDR1 is LNHDA, CDR2 SQIVND, per germline (reference sequence). With 7 bases removed from V and 1 base from J, the gap between germline ends came to 14 bases. The CDR3 covers 15 residues. In DNA, the CDR3 is TGTGCCAGTATTCGGACAGCGGTAAGCAATCAGCCCCAGCATTTT. Translated: CASIRTAVSNQPQHF. Variable domain in full (rest from reference TRBV19 and TRBJ1-5): DGGITQSPKYLFRKEGQNVTLSCEQNLNHDAMYWYRQDPGQGLRLIYYSQIVNDFQKGDIAEGYSVSREKKESFPLTVTSAQKNPTAFYLCASIRTAVSNQPQHFGDGTRLSIL.

The V gene is TRBV6-6, the J gene TRBJ2-4; a weak D match, TRBD2 (5 bases). CDR1 is MNHNY, CDR2 SVGAGI, per germline (reference sequence). This CDR3 is built from 14 residues. V was shortened by 6 bases and J by 0 bases, with 9 bases between the two germline ends. CDR3 coding DNA: TGTGCCAGCAGGCCTGGACTAGCCAAAAACATTCAGTACTTC. Translation gives CASRPGLAKNIQYF.

This clone was seen a single time. The CDR3 DNA follows: TGTGCCAGCAGCGGACAGGTGACCGGGGAGCTGTTTTTT. Protein: CASSGQVTGELFF. The chain employs TRBV6-1 and TRBJ2-2; TRBD1 matches at 7 bases. Germline values: CDR1 MNHNS, CDR2 SASEGT. This CDR3 region has 13 residues. J lost 5 bases, V lost 6 bases, and 3 bases had no gene match.

The V gene is TRBV2, the J gene TRBJ2-2; the D call may be TRBD1 or TRBD2 (5 bases each). CDR3 length: 15 amino acids. V was pared by 5 bases and J by 2 bases, with 12 bases between. Germline-derived CDR1 and CDR2 are SNHLY and FYNNEI. The DNA of the CDR3 is TGTGCCAGCAGTACCGAGAGGGGAAACACCGGGGAGCTGTTTTTT. Translation gives CASSTERGNTGELFF.

As regards this clone: Other DNA sequences in this specimen translate into the identical CDR3. The CDR3 DNA follows: TGTGCCAGCAGCTCCCGACAGGGGAACACCGGGGAGCTGTTTTTT. This translates into CASSSRQGNTGELFF. This chain uses TRBV7-9 with TRBJ2-2; 7 positions match TRBD1. The CDR3 contains 15 residues. Trimming took 4 bases from V and 1 from J; bases not matched to a gene: 3. The germline V gene has CDR1 SEHNR and CDR2 FQNEAQ (reference sequence).

The chain joins TRBV28 to TRBJ2-2, with D unclear. Between the trimmed V and J ends, which lost 4 bases and 1 base, there was a span of 4 bases. CDR1 and CDR2 from the germline V gene are MDHEN and SYDVKM. The CDR3 totals 13 residues. CDR3 coding DNA: TGTGCCAGCAGTTCCTTGAACACCGGGGAGCTGTTTTTT. It is translated as CASSSLNTGELFF.

The chain uses TRBV6-1 and TRBJ1-5; tentative D call: TRBD1 (5 bases). Germline V gene data show CDR1 as MNHNS and CDR2 as SASEGT. The CDR3 contains 14 residues. Trimming shortened V by 2 bases and J by 6 bases, and 11 bases separated the two germline ends. The CDR3 reads CASSEFRVGQPQHF. CDR3 DNA: TGTGCCAGCAGTGAATTCAGGGTTGGTCAGCCCCAGCATTTT.

J is TRBJ1-4 and V is TRBV10-3, with a possible D match to TRBD1 (6 bases). The CDR3 totals 15 residues. V gave up 2 bases and J gave up 5 bases, with 12 bases separating them. The germline V gene encodes CDR1 ENHRY and CDR2 SYGVKD. The chain's CDR3 is CAISENDRPNEKLFF. CDR3 nucleotide sequence: TGTGCCATCAGTGAGAACGACAGGCCCAATGAAAAACTGTTTTTT.

The rearrangement uses TRBV2 and TRBJ1-3; D perhaps matches TRBD1 (6 bases). There are 16 residues in the CDR3. V was trimmed by 7 bases and J by 0 bases, leaving 16 bases between them. Germline CDR1 SNHLY, CDR2 FYNNEI. The CDR3 sequence: CASNGDRFLSGNTIYF. The CDR3 region has the DNA TGTGCCAGCAACGGCGACAGGTTCCTCTCTGGAAACACCATATATTTT.

V gene TRBV30 combines with J gene TRBJ2-1; TRBD2 agrees at 10 bases. In germline, CDR1 is GTSNPN, CDR2 SVGIG (reference sequence). V lost 1 base and J lost 7; bases outside the gene matches: 4. The CDR3 is 14 residues long. The CDR3 here is CAWSAVAGGNEQFF. CDR3 bases: TGTGCCTGGAGTGCAGTAGCGGGAGGAAATGAGCAGTTCTTC.